This T cell receptor (beta chain) appears in the sequencing data of a study of T cell responses to AZD1222 COVID-19 vaccine. Libraries were prepared by immunoSEQ multiplex PCR; TCRdb keeps only in-frame clonotypes and omits some of them. The repertoire holds some 63,000 clones, with 89% as singletons. The CDR3 spans 14 residues. V lost 5 bases, J lost 0 bases, and 10 bases lay in between. Per germline, CDR1 SGHVS and CDR2 FQNEAQ. The source of this sequence is an adult who received the AZD1222 COVID-19 vaccine. The genes are TRBV7-8 and TRBJ1-1, with D possibly matching TRBD1 (5 bases). Sample: peripheral blood, taken 28 days after the second AZD1222 dose. In DNA, the CDR3 is TGTGCCAGCAGCCGAGACAGAATGAACACTGAAGCTTTCTTT. Translation: CASSRDRMNTEAFF. The full variable domain, with the rest looked up from reference TRBV7-8 and TRBJ1-1, is GAGVSQSPRYKVAKRGQDVALRCDPISGHVSLFWYQQALGQGPEFLTYFQNEAQLDKSGLPSDRFFAERPEGSVSTLKIQRTQQEDSAVYLCASSRDRMNTEAFFGQGTRLTVV.